Shown below are 5 T cell receptor beta chains from a single sample sequenced in a study of cytomegalovirus exposure and HLA in healthy donors. Use of 60 Vbeta and 13 Jbeta primers characterized the PCR. The table came from immunoSEQ multiplex PCR; TCRdb's copy has only in-frame clones and leaves some out. The sample records tens of thousands of clones, roughly 77% being singletons. Sequencing input: PBMCs. The receptors stem from a woman in her thirties or forties in good health and CMV-seropositive.

V and J are TRBV2 and TRBJ2-7; TRBD2 matches at 8 bases. The V and J ends lost 8 bases and 7 bases, in that order; junction bases with no gene match: 13. This CDR3 comprises 14 residues. Germline CDR1 reads SNHLY; CDR2 reads FYNNEI. The chain's CDR3 is CASPRPGPGGEQYF. CDR3 bases: TGTGCCAGCCCGAGGCCAGGGCCGGGGGGGGAGCAGTACTTC.

This sequence joins TRBV11-2 and TRBJ1-2; D is perhaps TRBD1 (5 bases). The length of the CDR3 is 13 residues. The V and J ends lost 2 bases and 6 bases respectively, with 10 bases between them. Per the germline V gene, CDR1 is SGHAT and CDR2 is FQNNGV. CDR3 nucleotide sequence: TGTGCCAGCAGCTTACTACAAGGGGATGGCTACACCTTC. It codes for CASSLLQGDGYTF.

This clone was counted between two and nine times. The genes are TRBV9 and TRBJ2-1; 11 bases agree with TRBD2. Germline loops: CDR1 SGDLS, CDR2 YYNGEE. J was trimmed by 4 bases and V by 3 bases; bases with no gene match: 9. The CDR3 has 17 amino acids. In DNA form, the CDR3 reads TGTGCCAGCAGCGCGACTAGCGGGATCGGGATATACAATGAGCAGTTCTTC. Translated: CASSATSGIGIYNEQFF.

This chain joins TRBV5-1 and TRBJ2-7; 8 nucleotides agree with TRBD1. The V and J ends lost 3 bases and 2 bases, in that order; junction bases with no gene match: 7. Germline CDR1 is SGHRS and CDR2 is YFSETQ. This CDR3 has 15 residues. The CDR3 spells CASSSPDRGAYEQYF. In nucleotides, the CDR3 is TGCGCCAGCAGCTCCCCCGACAGGGGTGCCTACGAGCAGTACTTC.

This chain uses TRBV19 with TRBJ1-5; a possible D gene is TRBD1 (6 bases). The V end lost 6 bases, the J end lost 2 bases, and 14 bases lay between the germline ends. Germline CDR1 and CDR2: LNHDA and SQIVND (reference sequence). The CDR3 covers 15 residues. The CDR3 DNA follows: TGTGCCAGTAGCCCTGGTTCAGGGGGCAATCAGCCCCAGCATTTT. As protein: CASSPGSGGNQPQHF. Supplemented by reference TRBV19 and TRBJ1-5, the full variable domain reads DGGITQSPKYLFRKEGQNVTLSCEQNLNHDAMYWYRQDPGQGLRLIYYSQIVNDFQKGDIAEGYSVSREKKESFPLTVTSAQKNPTAFYLCASSPGSGGNQPQHFGDGTRLSIL.